These 12 T cell receptor beta chains came from one sample sequenced in a study of CD8+CD57+ T cells in acquired aplastic anemia. CDR3 and TCR beta VDJ profiling relied on genomic DNA as the template. Each CDR3 protein is one row after TCRdb ran MiXCR on the reads. The sample contains tens of thousands of distinct CDR3 sequences, roughly two thirds of which appear only once. Only patients with CD8+CD57+ cell expansion on flow cytometry were chosen for sequencing. Sequencing was performed on sorted CD4+, CD8+, or CD8+CD57+ T cells (not recorded which) from PBMCs. These receptors were collected from a human donor with aplastic anemia.

This clonotype was seen repeatedly, ten times or more. The chain links TRBV12-3 or TRBV12-4 to TRBJ1-5; no clear D. This CDR3 is built from 15 residues. The V and J ends lost 1 base and 0 bases respectively, with 7 bases between them. CDR3: CASSLGFYSNQPQHF. For the CDR3, the DNA is TGTGCCAGCAGTTTAGGGTTTTATAGCAATCAGCCCCAGCATTTT.

The chain couples TRBV19 to TRBJ1-5; D remains ambiguous. The germline CDR1 and CDR2 sequences are LNHDA and SQIVND (reference sequence). This CDR3 contains 11 residues. The V end lost 5 bases, the J end lost 6 bases, and 5 bases lay between the germline ends. CDR3: CASSSGQPQHF. CDR3 DNA sequence: TGTGCCAGTAGTTCGGGTCAGCCCCAGCATTTT.

The chain has TRBV5-1 and TRBJ2-7; D gene uncertain. CDR3 length: 15 amino acids. In germline, CDR1 is SGHRS, CDR2 YFSETQ. V was pared by 0 bases and J by 2 bases, with 12 bases between. CDR3 in DNA: TGCGCCAGCAGCTTGGCTGGAGCTTACACCTACGAGCAGTACTTC. It is translated as CASSLAGAYTYEQYF.

The table lists this clonotype with many counts. J is TRBJ2-2 and V is TRBV7-8, with no clear D. V lost 4 bases and J 3 bases, leaving 12 bases between the germline ends. This CDR3 comprises 15 residues. CDR1 and CDR2 (germline): SGHVS, FQNEAQ. CDR3: CASSYWTEDTGELFF. Here the CDR3 DNA reads TGTGCCAGCAGCTACTGGACGGAAGACACCGGGGAGCTGTTTTTT.

The chain links TRBV2 to TRBJ2-7; D call uncertain. CDR1 SNHLY and CDR2 FYNNEI come from the germline V gene. The V and J ends lost 3 bases and 0 bases respectively, with 12 bases between them. This CDR3 is built from 15 residues. CDR3 loop: CASSDPIKSSYEQYF. CDR3 DNA sequence: TGTGCCAGCAGTGACCCGATAAAAAGCTCCTACGAGCAGTACTTC.

This sequence joins TRBV19 and TRBJ1-6; D remains ambiguous. Germline CDR1 LNHDA, CDR2 SQIVND (reference sequence). The CDR3 runs 16 residues. V was pared by 2 bases and J by 9 bases, with 17 bases between. The CDR3 here is CASSIRGVARGSPLHF. The CDR3 DNA follows: TGTGCCAGTAGTATACGCGGTGTCGCCCGAGGTTCACCCCTCCACTTT.

As concerns this clonotype: This could be a read error, since a much larger clone is one nucleotide away. This chain uses TRBV5-6 with TRBJ2-7; 9 bases match TRBD1. Per the germline V gene, CDR1 is SGHDT and CDR2 is YYEEEE. The V gene end was trimmed by 6 bases and the J gene end by 4 bases; junction bases not matched to a gene: 5. The CDR3 has 13 amino acids. CDR3 coding DNA: TGTGCCAGCAACCAGACAGGGGGTTACGAGCAGTACTTC. Translated: CASNQTGGYEQYF.

V is TRBV7-2 and J is TRBJ1-6; possibly TRBD1 for D (6 bases). The ends were cut back, 1 base at V and 7 bases at J, with 11 bases in the middle. The V gene's germline CDR1 is SGHTA and CDR2 FQGNSA. The CDR3 extends over 15 amino acids. In DNA form, the CDR3 reads TGTGCCAGCAGCTTAGTTGGGGGCCCCAATTCACCCCTCCACTTT. Translation gives CASSLVGGPNSPLHF. Supplemented by reference TRBV7-2 and TRBJ1-6, the full variable domain reads GAGVSQSPSNKVTEKGKDVELRCDPISGHTALYWYRQSLGQGLEFLIYFQGNSAPDKSGLPSDRFSAERTGGSVSTLTIQRTQQEDSAVYLCASSLVGGPNSPLHFGNGTRLTVT.

Many counts were recorded for this clonotype. The chain carries TRBV4-1 and TRBJ1-5; tentative D call: TRBD1 (6 bases). The CDR3 length is 16 residues. CDR1 is MGHRA and CDR2 is YSYEKL in the germline V gene. V lost 0 bases and J 5 bases, leaving 14 bases between the germline ends. CDR3 sequence: CASSQEGQMDYQPQHF. CDR3 nucleotide sequence: TGCGCCAGCAGCCAAGAGGGACAAATGGACTATCAGCCCCAGCATTTT.

To note about this clonotype: Compared with germline, one end of the junction differs, possibly owing to a read error. The rearrangement joins TRBV7-7 to TRBJ2-7; D assignment may be TRBD1 or TRBD2 (5 bases each). This CDR3 comprises 14 residues. The germline V gene has CDR1 SSHAT and CDR2 FNYEAQ (reference sequence). CDR3 region: CASSPGAGTDEQYF. Here the CDR3 DNA reads TGTGCTAGCAGCCCGGGCGCAGGGACGGACGAGCAGTACTTC.

The chain couples TRBV29-1 to TRBJ2-7, with TRBD1 as a possible D gene (6 bases). This CDR3 comprises 13 residues. The germline V gene encodes CDR1 SQVTM and CDR2 ANQGSEA. The germline V and J ends were trimmed by 2 bases and 3 bases, with 11 bases remaining between them. CDR3 bases: TGCAGCGTTGAAACCTTAGGGGGCTACGAGCAGTACTTC. It yields the protein CSVETLGGYEQYF.

This clonotype showed up just a few times. The V and J genes are TRBV29-1 and TRBJ2-1, with no clear D. The germline V gene has CDR1 SQVTM and CDR2 ANQGSEA. Trimming took off 4 bases at V and 6 bases at J, with 10 bases between the two ends. This CDR3 comprises 12 residues. The CDR3 DNA sequence: TGCAGCGTTGCCGGCCAGTCCAATGAGCAGTTCTTC. Its protein is CSVAGQSNEQFF.